This T cell receptor beta chain was recovered during a study of blood T cell repertoires in COVID-19. Assay used: immunoSEQ multiplex PCR; TCRdb lists only in-frame clones, some missing. The sample includes around 230,000 clones, roughly 89% seen only once; the top ten take roughly 4%. J lost 10 bases, V lost 0 bases, and 7 bases had no gene match. The CDR3 has 15 residues. Per the germline V gene, CDR1 is MNHEY and CDR2 is SVGEGT. This receptor was taken from a woman aged 30 to 39 with acute COVID-19. Input material: PBMCs or T cells enriched from blood (not recorded which). J is TRBJ1-4 and V is TRBV6-2 or TRBV6-3, with TRBD1 matching 8 bases. CDR3 amino acids: CASSYSKDRATKLFF. The CDR3 DNA sequence: TGTGCCAGCAGTTACTCGAAGGACAGGGCGACAAAACTGTTTTTT.